This T cell receptor beta chain came from a study of cytomegalovirus exposure and HLA in healthy donors. Overall study: Previous work identified roughly 110 million unique TCR beta sequences from around 200 million T cells. General study points: It was reported that TCR beta sequences correctly inferred the HLA-A and HLA-B alleles for most subjects. 87-base-pair reads could not separate some V segments, including TRBV6-2 and TRBV6-3.

Concerning this clone itself: Its cognate antigen is unknown.

Primers for the PCR totalled 60 Vbeta and 13 Jbeta. The data were produced by immunoSEQ multiplex PCR, yet TCRdb's version contains in-frame clones alone and is incomplete. The sample has 110,000 to 150,000 clones, around 72% seen once; the top ten hold 2% to 2.5%. Germline V gene data show CDR1 as SEHNR and CDR2 as FQNEAQ (reference sequence). The CDR3 has 15 residues. V was trimmed by 0 bases and J by 1 base, leaving 6 bases between them. Sequencing was performed on PBMCs. This TCR came from a man aged 35 to 55 in good health and CMV-seronegative. This chain uses TRBV7-9 with TRBJ2-2; possibly TRBD2 for D (5 bases). The CDR3 reads CASSLAGVNTGELFF. The CDR3, as DNA: TGTGCCAGCAGCTTAGCGGGAGTGAACACCGGGGAGCTGTTTTTT. Combining the CDR3 with reference TRBV7-9 and TRBJ2-2 gives the whole variable domain DTGVSQNPRHKITKRGQNVTFRCDPISEHNRLYWYRQTLGQGPEFLTYFQNEAQLEKSRLLSDRFSAERPKGSFSTLEIQRTEQGDSAMYLCASSLAGVNTGELFFGEGSRLTVL.